This T cell receptor beta chain originates from a study of cytomegalovirus exposure and HLA in healthy donors. The CDR3 is 15 residues long. The ends lost 3 bases at V and 3 bases at J; junction bases unmatched: 5. Germline CDR1 LNHDA, CDR2 SQIVND (reference sequence). Concerning this clone: Its antigen is still unknown.

Overall study results and limits: More clonal expansion characterized HLA-associated TCR beta chains than equally common others in a later analysis. A later analysis linked a missense variant in DCLRE1C to the trimming of TCR beta V and J genes. A later analysis reportedly found fewer N-insertions in an Asian-associated ancestry cluster than the approximately 700-donor mean. Through in vitro validation, three CMV-associated chains were shown to be specific for CMV antigens.

Primers for the PCR totalled 60 Vbeta and 13 Jbeta. Assay: immunoSEQ multiplex PCR; the TCRdb copy retains only in-frame clones and omits some. The repertoire includes 150,000 to 200,000 clones, 65% to 90% of them detected once, and under 8% sits in the top ten. Sequences were obtained from PBMCs. The TCR was taken from a man aged 50-59 years in good health and CMV-seropositive. J is TRBJ1-5 and V is TRBV19; 7 bases are a match to TRBD1. CDR3 sequence reads: CASSIKGQLNQPQHF. Written as DNA, the CDR3 is TGTGCCAGTAGTATTAAGGGACAGCTCAATCAGCCCCAGCATTTT. The full variable domain, in which reference TRBV19 and TRBJ1-5 provide the parts outside the CDR3, is DGGITQSPKYLFRKEGQNVTLSCEQNLNHDAMYWYRQDPGQGLRLIYYSQIVNDFQKGDIAEGYSVSREKKESFPLTVTSAQKNPTAFYLCASSIKGQLNQPQHFGDGTRLSIL.